Sequencing of this TCR beta chain was carried out in a study of metastatic and nonmetastatic thyroid tumors (dated by TCRdb to the early 2020s). About the investigation overall: The researchers compared repertoires between peripheral blood samples and tumor or nodule tissue samples from patients with malignant or benign thyroid disease.

As to this clone: Its antigen specificity is not known. The record has no base qualities; no much larger clone is one base away.

Libraries came from PCR. Instrument on record: Illumina HiSeq 4000. The TCR beta-chain CDR3 region of each patient was profiled by high-throughput sequencing. The paper's data handling went like this. The researchers built a classifier to tell apart papillary thyroid cancer patients with distant metastasis, based on CDR3 differences among clinicopathological groups. Repertoire diversity was assessed with the Shannon index, and tumor-blood repertoire similarity with the Morisita-Horn index. The public reads were run again by TCRdb, first through fastp at Q25 and then through MiXCR, and only productive beta chains were kept. The V and J calls follow TCRdb's processing rather than the paper's. This sample has under 35,000 clones in its table, and approximately 29% of those were observed once. In total, the top ten clones hold 30% to 40% of the sample. Via the germline V gene (reference sequence), CDR1 is SEHNR and CDR2 FQNEAQ. Reading from cysteine to phenylalanine, the CDR3 counts 15 amino acids. Here the CDR3 DNA is all that survives: 45 bases in frame from base 1. V loses 4 bases at its end and J loses 8 bases; junction bases beyond the gene matches: 7.

Before undergoing thyroid surgery, none of the patients had been given any kind of treatment. Patient clinical samples collected from about 2012 to 2018 were retrospectively analysed using T-cell receptor beta sequencing. What the research found in general, with its limitations: In both blood and tumor samples, TCR beta diversity was reported to be significantly higher in malignant tumors than in benign nodules.

The clonotype originates from a female donor with papillary thyroid cancer or a benign thyroid nodule (not recorded which). Some clones in this sample may be carry-over from other donors' samples. This sequence uses TRBV7-9 and TRBJ1-4, with TRBD1 matching 10 junction bases. Source material: blood. The CDR3 sequence is CASSSRTGGLEKLFF. The DNA sequence is given as TGTGCCAGCAGCTCTCGGACAGGGGGATTGGAAAAACTGTTTTTT.